This is a list of T cell receptor beta chains from one sample in a study of blood T cell repertoires in COVID-19. The method was immunoSEQ multiplex PCR; TCRdb's version includes in-frame clones alone and lacks a portion of them. The profile shows approximately 170,000 clones, approximately 86% of them singletons. The sequenced sample consisted of peripheral blood. The receptor set was obtained from a woman aged 80 or older with active or convalescent COVID-19. The CDR3 runs from the conserved cysteine through the conserved F or W.

V: TRBV5-1
CDR3: CASRRGGGYNEQFF

V: TRBV12-3/TRBV12-4
CDR3: CASRRGLQETQYF

V: TRBV15
CDR3: CATSRGPGGGYEQYF

V: TRBV6-1
CDR3: CASSEEAGYNSPLHF

V: TRBV3-1/TRBV3-2
CDR3: CASSQEAGTGELFF

V: TRBV7-9
CDR3: CASSLAISTEVSGNTIYF

V: TRBV2
CDR3: CASIGGRSSGNTIYF

V: TRBV5-1
CDR3: CASSLTSGREQFF

V: TRBV5-1
CDR3: CASSERQPSPLDEQYF

V: TRBV13
CDR3: CASSLYGDSKDSGNTIYF

V: TRBV7-9
CDR3: CASSPGQGAPGANVLTF

V: TRBV4-1
CDR3: CASSQDFSRASGTTDTQYF

V: TRBV6-5
CDR3: CASSYDRDVSPLHF

V: TRBV5-4
CDR3: CASSIGLAGLEQYF

V: TRBV28
CDR3: CASSSPDRPANYGYTF

V: TRBV3-1/TRBV3-2
CDR3: CASSQDGGFGNTIYF

V: TRBV30
CDR3: CAWSPGGGEQFF

V: TRBV28
CDR3: CASSPFRRESYNEQFF

V: TRBV28
CDR3: CASSSQARGEQYF

V: TRBV5-1
CDR3: CASSSGQTDQPQHF

V: TRBV25-1
CDR3: CASSEGGRRNTEAFF

V: TRBV6-5
CDR3: CASSYHGGKVLGYTF

V: TRBV19
CDR3: CASSMFAGGAYPAFF

V: TRBV9
CDR3: CASSVAWGGLAGYNEQFF

V: TRBV5-6
CDR3: CASSLALELETQYF

V: TRBV4-1
CDR3: CASSYGTGSSNEKLFF

V: TRBV19
CDR3: CASTEGFASPLHF

V: TRBV19
CDR3: CASSIYGGQGNQPQHF